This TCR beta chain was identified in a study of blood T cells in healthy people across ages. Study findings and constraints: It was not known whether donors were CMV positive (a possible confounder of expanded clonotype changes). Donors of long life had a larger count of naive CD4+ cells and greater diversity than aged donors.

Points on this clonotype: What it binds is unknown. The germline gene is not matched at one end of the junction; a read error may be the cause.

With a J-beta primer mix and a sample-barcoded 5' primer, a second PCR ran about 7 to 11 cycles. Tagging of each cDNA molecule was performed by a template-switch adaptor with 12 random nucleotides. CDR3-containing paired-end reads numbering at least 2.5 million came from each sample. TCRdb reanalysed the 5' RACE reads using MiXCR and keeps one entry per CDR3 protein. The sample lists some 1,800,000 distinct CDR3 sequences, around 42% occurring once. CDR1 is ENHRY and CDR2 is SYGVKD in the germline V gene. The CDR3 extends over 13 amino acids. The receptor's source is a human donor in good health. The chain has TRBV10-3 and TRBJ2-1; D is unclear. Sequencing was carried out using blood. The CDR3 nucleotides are TGTGCCATCACCGACGGGCTCCACAATGAACAGTTCTTC. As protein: CAITDGLHNEQFF.